This passage covers 29 T cell receptor beta chains from one sample sequenced in a study of shared clonotypes between healthy human individuals. Clones were read by immunoSEQ multiplex PCR, and TCRdb kept only the in-frame ones, dropping some. The top ten hold about 0.4% of the sample, which has 1.4 million or so clones, 97% to 99% seen once. Input material: naive CD4+ T cells sorted from blood. The sample's subset: CD45RA+ positively selected. The receptors here all came from a man aged 25-45 years in good health.

This rearrangement joins TRBV12-5 to TRBJ2-3; D is perhaps TRBD2 (5 bases). CDR1 LGHNT and CDR2 FRNRAP come from the germline V gene. The CDR3 totals 12 residues. The V end lost 8 bases, the J end lost 4 bases, and 10 bases lay between the germline ends. For the CDR3, the DNA is TGTGCTAGTCAAGCGGATGCAGATACGCAGTATTTT. Protein sequence: CASQADADTQYF.

This chain uses TRBV9 with TRBJ2-3; TRBD2 agrees at 12 bases. Germline-derived CDR1 and CDR2 are SGDLS and YYNGEE. With 3 bases clipped from V and 3 bases from J, the junction kept 2 bases outside the gene matches. The CDR3 extends over 15 amino acids. Here the CDR3 DNA reads TGTGCCAGCAGCGGGACTAGCGGGACAACAGATACGCAGTATTTT. Protein: CASSGTSGTTDTQYF.

CDR3 DNA: TGTGCCAGCAGCTTTGGGGCAAACACCGGGGAGCTGTTTTTT. It codes for CASSFGANTGELFF. The gene calls are TRBV7-8 and TRBJ2-2; D perhaps matches TRBD1 (5 bases). Trimming pared 3 bases from V and 2 bases from J, leaving 7 bases between. Germline V CDR1 and CDR2: SGHVS, FQNEAQ. This CDR3 is 14 amino acids long.

This chain connects TRBV19 to TRBJ1-1, with 7 bases aligning to TRBD1. Germline V CDR1 and CDR2: LNHDA, SQIVND (reference sequence). This CDR3 is built from 14 residues. The V gene end was trimmed by 1 base and the J gene end by 11 bases; junction bases not matched to a gene: 10. The CDR3: CASSIGGTVTGAFF. CDR3 sequence (DNA): TGTGCCAGTAGTATAGGTGGGACAGTGACGGGGGCTTTCTTT.

This chain uses TRBV5-1 with TRBJ1-2; 8 nucleotides align to TRBD1. V shed 1 base and J 8 bases; nucleotides not matched to a gene: 10. This CDR3 has 15 residues. Germline values: CDR1 SGHRS, CDR2 YFSETQ. The CDR3 here is CASSLNRGTIEGYTF. CDR3 DNA: TGCGCCAGCAGCTTGAACAGGGGGACGATTGAGGGCTACACCTTC.

The V call is TRBV7-2, the J call TRBJ2-1; a weak D match, TRBD2 (6 bases). CDR1 is SGHTA and CDR2 is FQGNSA in the germline V gene. The CDR3 consists of 13 residues. V dropped 5 bases and J dropped 9 bases, with 14 bases sitting between them. This chain's CDR3 is CASSPEGFGEQFF. The CDR3 DNA reads as TGTGCCAGCAGCCCGGAGGGATTTGGTGAGCAGTTCTTC.

This chain connects TRBV2 to TRBJ2-7; tentatively, D is TRBD2 (5 bases). Germline V gene lookup returns CDR1 SNHLY and CDR2 FYNNEI. V lost 6 bases to trimming and J lost 3 bases, with 24 bases between them. This CDR3 is 17 amino acids long. CDR3 in DNA: TGTGCCAGCAGCCTAGGGCGGGTACCTCAGACCCTCTACGAGCAGTACTTC. It yields the protein CASSLGRVPQTLYEQYF.

The genes are TRBV18 and TRBJ2-4; 11 nucleotides match TRBD1. Germline V lookup: CDR1 KGHSH, CDR2 LQKENI. The CDR3 is made up of 15 amino acids. The trim removed 5 bases at V and 7 bases at J, leaving 7 bases unmatched. CDR3 protein: CASSLTGQGDNIQYF. The CDR3 DNA reads TGTGCCAGCTCATTAACGGGACAGGGGGACAACATTCAGTACTTC. Full variable domain (missing parts from reference TRBV18 and TRBJ2-4): NAGVMQNPRHLVRRRGQEARLRCSPMKGHSHVYWYRQLPEEGLKFMVYLQKENIIDESGMPKERFSAEFPKEGPSILRIQQVVRGDSAAYFCASSLTGQGDNIQYFGAGTRLSVL.

Here the CDR3 DNA reads TGTGCCAGCAGCCAATTGACAGGGGGGCCAAACACCATATATTTT. Residues: CASSQLTGGPNTIYF. The V and J genes are TRBV6-1 and TRBJ1-3; TRBD1 aligns across 9 bases. CDR3 size: 15 residues. Germline CDR1 reads MNHNS; CDR2 reads SASEGT. V shed 6 bases, J shed 6 bases, and the junction held 9 bases outside the gene matches.

This clone was detected once. This chain uses TRBV18 with TRBJ2-3; D not certain. The V and J ends lost 4 bases and 2 bases respectively, with 10 bases between them. CDR3 length equals 14 residues. Germline V gives CDR1 KGHSH, CDR2 LQKENI. CDR3 DNA: TGTGCCAGCTCACTTAGGACCGTCACAGATACGCAGTATTTT. Translation: CASSLRTVTDTQYF.

V gene TRBV19 combines with J gene TRBJ2-7, with 12 bases that match TRBD2. After removal of 4 bases from V and 7 bases from J, the junction contained 11 bases not matched to a gene. The CDR3 covers 16 residues. Germline V CDR1 and CDR2: LNHDA, SQIVND (reference sequence). CDR3 protein: CASSTSLAGGPREQYF. Written as DNA, the CDR3 is TGTGCCAGTAGTACTTCTCTAGCGGGAGGGCCGAGGGAGCAGTACTTC.

This chain uses TRBV7-9 with TRBJ1-3, with D hard to call. Germline lookup yields CDR1 SEHNR and CDR2 FQNEAQ (reference sequence). There are 14 residues in the CDR3. The V end was cut by 1 base, the J end by 0 bases, with 4 bases between. CDR3 nucleotides: TGTGCCAGCAGCTTAGGCATCTCTGGAAACACCATATATTTT. Protein product: CASSLGISGNTIYF.

The chain couples TRBV5-1 to TRBJ2-1; 7 nucleotides align to TRBD2. The CDR3 is 14 residues long. Trimming cost V 1 base and J 8 bases; bases outside gene matches: 6. Germline CDR1 and CDR2: SGHRS and YFSETQ. CDR3 sequence (DNA): TGCGCCAGCAGCTTGATCGCGGGAGAGGATGAGCAGTTCTTC. It is translated as CASSLIAGEDEQFF.

V usage is TRBV7-8 and J usage is TRBJ2-7; TRBD2 matches at 8 bases. Per the germline V gene, CDR1 is SGHVS and CDR2 is FQNEAQ. The CDR3 is 15 amino acids. The V and J ends lost 5 bases and 3 bases, in that order; junction bases with no gene match: 9. CDR3 sequence reads: CASSVLAGGDYEQYF. The CDR3 DNA is TGTGCCAGCAGCGTTCTGGCGGGAGGAGACTACGAGCAGTACTTC.

The chain is built from TRBV9 and TRBJ2-7; 8 bases are shared with TRBD1. Unmatched junction bases numbered 10, after V lost 0 bases and J lost 5 bases. There are 16 residues in the CDR3. Germline V CDR1 and CDR2: SGDLS, YYNGEE. The CDR3 nucleotides are TGTGCCAGCAGCGTAGCTTCCGGGACAGGCGTCGACGAGCAGTACTTC. It encodes CASSVASGTGVDEQYF. Full variable domain (rest looked up from reference TRBV9 and TRBJ2-7): DSGVTQTPKHLITATGQRVTLRCSPRSGDLSVYWYQQSLDQGLQFLIQYYNGEERAKGNILERFSAQQFPDLHSELNLSSLELGDSALYFCASSVASGTGVDEQYFGPGTRLTVT.

This clone was picked up one time. At the DNA level, this CDR3 is encoded by other sequences in the same sample as well. V usage is TRBV18 and J usage is TRBJ2-2; D gene unclear. CDR1 KGHSH and CDR2 LQKENI come from the germline V gene. This CDR3 has 13 amino acids. V gave up 3 bases and J gave up 4 bases, with 6 bases separating them. CDR3 sequence (DNA): TGTGCCAGCTCACCTCTCAGCACCGGGGAGCTGTTTTTT. Its protein is CASSPLSTGELFF.

The rearrangement uses TRBV6-5 and TRBJ2-1; D possibly uses TRBD1 or TRBD2 (5 bases each). The CDR3 contains 14 residues. V was shortened by 3 bases and J by 12 bases, with 18 bases between the two germline ends. CDR1 and CDR2 (germline): MNHEY, SVGAGI. In DNA, the CDR3 is TGTGCCAGCAGTTATGAGAGGGTGAATGGGGGGCAGTTCTTC. Protein sequence: CASSYERVNGGQFF.

A single count supports this clone. V gene TRBV9 combines with J gene TRBJ2-3; either TRBD1 or TRBD2 may supply D (6 bases each). Germline CDR1 is SGDLS and CDR2 is YYNGEE. The V end was cut by 4 bases, the J end by 6 bases, with 18 bases between. The CDR3 is 15 residues long. In nucleotides, the CDR3 is TGTGCCAGCAGCCCGAAGGGGGGCTCGGGGGATACGCAGTATTTT. It yields the protein CASSPKGGSGDTQYF.

This clone was observed once. The rearrangement joins TRBV29-1 to TRBJ2-2, with D uncertain. The V end was cut by 7 bases, the J end by 7 bases, with 19 bases between. This CDR3 region has 14 residues. CDR1 is SQVTM and CDR2 is ANQGSEA in the germline V gene. CDR3 residues: CSATQNSFGGELFF. For the CDR3, the DNA is TGCAGCGCCACCCAGAACAGTTTTGGCGGGGAGCTGTTTTTT.

A remark on this clone: Other DNA sequences within the sample encode an identical CDR3. The CDR3 nucleotides are TGTGCCAGCTCACCACCGTCAGCCTACAATGAGCAGTTCTTC. Its translation: CASSPPSAYNEQFF. The chain employs TRBV18 and TRBJ2-1; D is undetermined. This CDR3 spans 14 amino acids. Germline values: CDR1 KGHSH, CDR2 LQKENI. Trimming left V 0 bases short and J 2 bases short, with 5 bases between.

The rearrangement joins TRBV6-6 to TRBJ1-5; D is uncertain. Germline CDR1 is MNHNY and CDR2 is SVGAGI (reference sequence). The CDR3 extends over 12 amino acids. V was shortened by 8 bases and J by 1 base, with 6 bases between the two germline ends. CDR3 in amino acids: CASGKSNQPQHF. The CDR3, as DNA: TGTGCCAGCGGGAAGAGCAATCAGCCCCAGCATTTT.

The gene calls are TRBV11-1 and TRBJ2-7; D is possibly TRBD2 (7 bases). Trimming stripped 1 base from V and 2 bases from J, with 12 bases between. Germline CDR1 SGHAT, CDR2 FQDESV (reference sequence). The CDR3 consists of 15 residues. This CDR3 is CASSLEGGTTYEQYF. The CDR3 region has the DNA TGTGCCAGCAGCTTAGAAGGGGGGACTACCTACGAGCAGTACTTC. Together with reference TRBV11-1 and TRBJ2-7, the CDR3 gives the full variable domain: EAEVAQSPRYKITEKSQAVAFWCDPISGHATLYWYRQILGQGPELLVQFQDESVVDDSQLPKDRFSAERLKGVDSTLKIQPAELGDSAMYLCASSLEGGTTYEQYFGPGTRLTVT.

V usage is TRBV12-5 and J usage is TRBJ2-2; 8 nucleotides match TRBD1. The CDR3 sequence is 16 residues long. The trim removed 3 bases at V and 1 base at J, leaving 4 bases unmatched. Germline V gives CDR1 LGHNT, CDR2 FRNRAP. CDR3 nucleotide sequence: TGTGCTAGTGGTTTTACAGGGGGAGGGAACACCGGGGAGCTGTTTTTT. It encodes CASGFTGGGNTGELFF.

The chain couples TRBV5-1 to TRBJ2-3; D not resolved. V gave up 6 bases and J gave up 2 bases, with 10 bases separating them. The CDR3 sequence is 13 residues long. Germline-derived CDR1 and CDR2 are SGHRS and YFSETQ. The CDR3 is CASNEASTDTQYF. The CDR3 DNA sequence: TGCGCCAGCAATGAGGCTTCCACAGATACGCAGTATTTT.

The chain is built from TRBV7-2 and TRBJ2-7, with 14 bases fitting TRBD2. Germline CDR1 reads SGHTA; CDR2 reads FQGNSA. CDR3 length: 17 amino acids. V gave up 3 bases and J gave up 6 bases; unmatched junction bases: 10. CDR3 nucleotides: TGTGCCAGCAGCTTTCACCCGGGACTAGCGGGAGAAGTCGAGCAGTACTTC. Its protein product is CASSFHPGLAGEVEQYF.

V and J are TRBV18 and TRBJ1-2, with 8 bases lining up with TRBD1. CDR1 and CDR2 from the germline V gene are KGHSH and LQKENI. The CDR3 is 17 residues long. The J segment lost 3 bases and the V segment lost 2 bases, leaving 11 bases of the junction unmatched. CDR3 sequence: CASSPKAAGGADYGYTF. The CDR3, as DNA: TGTGCCAGCTCACCAAAGGCGGCAGGGGGCGCTGACTATGGCTACACCTTC.

V gene TRBV4-3 combines with J gene TRBJ1-4; perhaps TRBD1 as D (6 bases). The ends were cut back, 4 bases at V and 5 bases at J, with 14 bases in the middle. The V gene's germline CDR1 is LGHNA and CDR2 YSLEER. The CDR3 is 15 amino acids. The CDR3 here is CASSRTGTLNEKLFF. The DNA of the CDR3 is TGCGCCAGCAGCCGCACCGGGACACTAAATGAAAAACTGTTTTTT.

The rearrangement links TRBV7-9 to TRBJ1-1; no firm D call. Per the germline V gene, CDR1 is SEHNR and CDR2 is FQNEAQ (reference sequence). The V and J ends lost 5 bases and 11 bases respectively, with 12 bases between them. This CDR3 is built from 11 residues. The CDR3 here is CASSPYLFAFF. CDR3 sequence (DNA): TGTGCCAGCAGCCCATATCTGTTTGCTTTCTTT.

The chain recombines TRBV19 with TRBJ2-4; TRBD1 matches 9 bases. The CDR3 is made up of 16 amino acids. In germline, CDR1 is LNHDA, CDR2 SQIVND (reference sequence). V dropped 3 bases and J dropped 2; count of bases not matched to a gene: 5. The CDR3 coding sequence is TGTGCCAGTAGTATCGGGACAGGGAATCCCAAAAACATTCAGTACTTC. It specifies CASSIGTGNPKNIQYF.